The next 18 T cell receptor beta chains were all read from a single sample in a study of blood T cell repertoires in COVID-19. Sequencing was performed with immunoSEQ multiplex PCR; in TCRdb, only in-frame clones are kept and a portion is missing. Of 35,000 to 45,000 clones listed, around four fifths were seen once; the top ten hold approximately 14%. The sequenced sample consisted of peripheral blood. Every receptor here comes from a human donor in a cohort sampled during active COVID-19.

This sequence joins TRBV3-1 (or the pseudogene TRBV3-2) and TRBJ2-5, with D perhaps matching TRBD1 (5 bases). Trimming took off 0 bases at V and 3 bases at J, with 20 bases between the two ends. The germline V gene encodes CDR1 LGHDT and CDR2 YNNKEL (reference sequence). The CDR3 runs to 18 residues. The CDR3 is CASSQDFTVTGSEETQYF. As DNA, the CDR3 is TGTGCCAGCAGCCAAGATTTTACTGTTACAGGTTCAGAAGAGACCCAGTACTTC.

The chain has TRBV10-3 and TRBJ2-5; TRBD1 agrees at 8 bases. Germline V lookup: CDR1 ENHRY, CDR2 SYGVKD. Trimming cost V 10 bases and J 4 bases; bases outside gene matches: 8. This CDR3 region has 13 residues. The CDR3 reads CATGQGVGETQYF. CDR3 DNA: TGTGCCACAGGACAGGGAGTGGGAGAGACCCAGTACTTC.

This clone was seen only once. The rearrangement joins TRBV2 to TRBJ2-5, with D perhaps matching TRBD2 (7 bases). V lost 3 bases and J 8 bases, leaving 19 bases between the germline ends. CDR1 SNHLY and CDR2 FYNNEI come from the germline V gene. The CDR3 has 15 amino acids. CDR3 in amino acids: CASSEGGAATVTQYF. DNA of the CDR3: TGTGCCAGCAGTGAGGGGGGGGCTGCCACGGTCACCCAGTACTTC. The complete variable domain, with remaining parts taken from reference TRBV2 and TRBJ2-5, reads EPEVTQTPSHQVTQMGQEVILRCVPISNHLYFYWYRQILGQKVEFLVSFYNNEISEKSEIFDDQFSVERPDGSNFTLKIRSTKLEDSAMYFCASSEGGAATVTQYFGPGTRLLVL.

The CDR3, as DNA: TGCGCCAGCAGCACGACAGTCGATAATTCACCCCTCCACTTT. Its translation is CASSTTVDNSPLHF. V is TRBV5-1 and J is TRBJ1-6, with a weak D call TRBD1 (5 bases). From germline, CDR1 is SGHRS and CDR2 YFSETQ. Trimming shortened V by 4 bases and J by 5 bases, and 10 bases separated the two germline ends. CDR3 size: 14 residues.

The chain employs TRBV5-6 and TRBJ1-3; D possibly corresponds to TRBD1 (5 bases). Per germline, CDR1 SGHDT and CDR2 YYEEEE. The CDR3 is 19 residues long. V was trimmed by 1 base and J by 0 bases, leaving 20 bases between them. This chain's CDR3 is CASSLWNRLLPHSGNTIYF. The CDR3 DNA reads TGTGCCAGCAGCTTGTGGAACAGGCTCCTTCCCCACTCTGGAAACACCATATATTTT. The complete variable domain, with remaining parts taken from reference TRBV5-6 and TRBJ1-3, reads DAGVTQSPTHLIKTRGQQVTLRCSPKSGHDTVSWYQQALGQGPQFIFQYYEEEERQRGNFPDRFSGHQFPNYSSELNVNALLLGDSALYLCASSLWNRLLPHSGNTIYFGEGSWLTVV.

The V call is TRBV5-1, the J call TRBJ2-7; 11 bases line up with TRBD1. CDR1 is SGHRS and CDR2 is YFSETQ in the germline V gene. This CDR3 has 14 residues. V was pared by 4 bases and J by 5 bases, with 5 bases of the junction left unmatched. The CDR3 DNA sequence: TGCGCCAGCAGCGCCCGGACAGGGGGCGACGAGCAGTACTTC. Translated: CASSARTGGDEQYF.

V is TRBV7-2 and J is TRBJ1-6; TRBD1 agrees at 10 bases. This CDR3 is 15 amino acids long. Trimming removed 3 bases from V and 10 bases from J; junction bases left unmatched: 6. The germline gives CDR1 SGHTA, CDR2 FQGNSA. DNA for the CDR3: TGTGCCAGCAGCTTGGGACAGGGGAATCACTCACCCCTCCACTTT. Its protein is CASSLGQGNHSPLHF.

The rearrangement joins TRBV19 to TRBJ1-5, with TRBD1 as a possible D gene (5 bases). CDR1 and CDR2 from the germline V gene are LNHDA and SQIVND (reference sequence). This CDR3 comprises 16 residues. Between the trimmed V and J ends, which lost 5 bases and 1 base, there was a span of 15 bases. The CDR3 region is CASSLQGRGSNQPQHF. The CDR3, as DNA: TGTGCCAGTAGTCTCCAAGGGAGGGGAAGCAATCAGCCCCAGCATTTT.

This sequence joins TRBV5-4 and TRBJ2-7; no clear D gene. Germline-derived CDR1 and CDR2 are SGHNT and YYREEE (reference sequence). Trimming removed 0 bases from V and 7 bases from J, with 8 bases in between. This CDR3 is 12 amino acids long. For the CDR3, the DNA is TGTGCCAGCAGCTTGGGTCCGCGTGAGCAGTACTTC. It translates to CASSLGPREQYF. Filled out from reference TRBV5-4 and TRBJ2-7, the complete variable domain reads ETGVTQSPTHLIKTRGQQVTLRCSSQSGHNTVSWYQQALGQGPQFIFQYYREEENGRGNFPPRFSGLQFPNYSSELNVNALELDDSALYLCASSLGPREQYFGPGTRLTVT.

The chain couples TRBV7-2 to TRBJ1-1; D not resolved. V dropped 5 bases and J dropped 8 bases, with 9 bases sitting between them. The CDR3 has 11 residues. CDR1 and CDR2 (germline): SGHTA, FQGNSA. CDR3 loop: CASSPTIEAFF. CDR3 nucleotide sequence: TGTGCCAGCAGCCCCACTATCGAAGCTTTCTTT. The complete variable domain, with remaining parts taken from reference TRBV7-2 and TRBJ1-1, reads GAGVSQSPSNKVTEKGKDVELRCDPISGHTALYWYRQSLGQGLEFLIYFQGNSAPDKSGLPSDRFSAERTGGSVSTLTIQRTQQEDSAVYLCASSPTIEAFFGQGTRLTVV.

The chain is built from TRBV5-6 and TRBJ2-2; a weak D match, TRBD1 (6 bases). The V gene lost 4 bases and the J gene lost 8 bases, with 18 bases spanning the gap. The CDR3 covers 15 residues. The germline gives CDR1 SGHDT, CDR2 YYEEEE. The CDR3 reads CASSIYRAQLGELFF. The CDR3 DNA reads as TGTGCCAGCAGCATTTACAGGGCCCAGCTAGGGGAGCTGTTTTTT.

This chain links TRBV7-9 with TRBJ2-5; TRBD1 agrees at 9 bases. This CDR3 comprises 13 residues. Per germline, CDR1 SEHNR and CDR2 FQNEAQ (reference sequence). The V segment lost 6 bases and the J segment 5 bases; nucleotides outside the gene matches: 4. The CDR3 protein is CASRQGAWETQYF. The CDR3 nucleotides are TGTGCCAGCAGACAGGGGGCATGGGAGACCCAGTACTTC.

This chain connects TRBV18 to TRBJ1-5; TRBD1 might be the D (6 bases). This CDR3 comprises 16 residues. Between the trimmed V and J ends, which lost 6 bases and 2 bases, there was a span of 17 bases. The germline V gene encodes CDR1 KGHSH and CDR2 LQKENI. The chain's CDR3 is CASSLNPRGGNQPQHF. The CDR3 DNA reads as TGTGCCAGCTCCCTTAACCCCAGGGGTGGCAATCAGCCCCAGCATTTT.

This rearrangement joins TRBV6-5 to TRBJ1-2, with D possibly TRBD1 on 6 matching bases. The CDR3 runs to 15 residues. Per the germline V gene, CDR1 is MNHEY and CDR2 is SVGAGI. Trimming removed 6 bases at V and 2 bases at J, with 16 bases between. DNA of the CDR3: TGTGCCAGCAGCTCAGGGGTTACAGGGAACTATGGCTACACCTTC. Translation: CASSSGVTGNYGYTF.

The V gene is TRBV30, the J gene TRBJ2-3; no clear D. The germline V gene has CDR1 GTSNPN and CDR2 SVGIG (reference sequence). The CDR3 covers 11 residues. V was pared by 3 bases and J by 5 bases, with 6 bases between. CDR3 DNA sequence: TGTGCCTGGAGCCTTCTAGATACGCAGTATTTT. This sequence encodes CAWSLLDTQYF.

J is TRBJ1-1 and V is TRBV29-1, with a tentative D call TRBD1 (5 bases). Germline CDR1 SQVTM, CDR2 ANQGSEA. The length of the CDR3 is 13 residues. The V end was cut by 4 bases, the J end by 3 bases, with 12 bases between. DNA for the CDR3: TGCAGCGTTGGAGTGGGGCAGCACACTGAAGCTTTCTTT. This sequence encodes CSVGVGQHTEAFF. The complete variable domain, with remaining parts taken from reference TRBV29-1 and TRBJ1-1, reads SAVISQKPSRDICQRGTSLTIQCQVDSQVTMMFWYRQQPGQSLTLIATANQGSEATYESGFVIDKFPISRPNLTFSTLTVSNMSPEDSSIYLCSVGVGQHTEAFFGQGTRLTVV.

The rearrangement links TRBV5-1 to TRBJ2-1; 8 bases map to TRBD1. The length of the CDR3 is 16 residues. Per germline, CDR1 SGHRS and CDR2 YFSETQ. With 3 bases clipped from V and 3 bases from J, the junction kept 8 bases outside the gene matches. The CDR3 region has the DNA TGCGCCAGCAGCTGGAGCCGGACAGGGAACTACAATGAGCAGTTCTTC. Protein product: CASSWSRTGNYNEQFF. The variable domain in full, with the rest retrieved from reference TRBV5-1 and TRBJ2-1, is KAGVTQTPRYLIKTRGQQVTLSCSPISGHRSVSWYQQTPGQGLQFLFEYFSETQRNKGNFPGRFSGRQFSNSRSEMNVSTLELGDSALYLCASSWSRTGNYNEQFFGPGTRLTVL.

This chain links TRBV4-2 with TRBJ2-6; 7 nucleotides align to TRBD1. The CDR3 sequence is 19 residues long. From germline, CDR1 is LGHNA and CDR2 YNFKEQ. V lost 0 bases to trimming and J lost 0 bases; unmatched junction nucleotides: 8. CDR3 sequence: CASSQELGTVNSGANVLTF. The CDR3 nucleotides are TGTGCCAGCAGCCAAGAACTGGGGACAGTGAACTCTGGGGCCAACGTCCTGACTTTC.